The 30 T cell receptor beta chains reported below all come from one sample, sequenced in a study of OX40 agonist ivuxolimab in advanced cancers. Some clones are missing from TCRdb's copy, which holds only in-frame ones; the method was immunoSEQ multiplex PCR. The table includes 77,000 or so clones, about 80% detected once. The material sequenced was CD4+ or CD8+ T cells sorted from blood, taken in a trial of the OX40 agonist ivuxolimab. The receptors derive from an adult with an advanced solid tumor such as melanoma, head and neck, liver or kidney cancer.

The gene calls are TRBV4-3 and TRBJ1-3; D ambiguous. Between the trimmed V and J ends, which lost 4 bases and 1 base, there was a span of 17 bases. This CDR3 spans 17 amino acids. Germline loops: CDR1 LGHNA, CDR2 YSLEER. CDR3 in DNA: TGCGCCAGCAGCCCATCACGCGTATCGGGGTCTGGAAACACCATATATTTT. It is translated as CASSPSRVSGSGNTIYF.

The J gene is TRBJ2-4, the V gene TRBV5-1; tentative D call: TRBD2 (6 bases). This CDR3 spans 16 amino acids. Germline lookup yields CDR1 SGHRS and CDR2 YFSETQ. Trimming took 1 base from V and 0 from J, leaving 11 bases between them. Here the CDR3 reads CASSLSGFLAKNIQYF. The CDR3 region has the DNA TGCGCCAGCAGCTTGAGCGGGTTTCTAGCCAAAAACATTCAGTACTTC.

V gene TRBV28 combines with J gene TRBJ1-1, with a possible D match to TRBD1 (6 bases). The CDR3 loop spans 16 amino acids. Trimming took off 7 bases at V and 1 base at J, with 19 bases between the two ends. Germline CDR1 MDHEN, CDR2 SYDVKM. The CDR3 sequence: CASILSRGRANTEAFF. The CDR3 DNA is TGTGCCAGCATCCTATCGCGGGGGCGGGCGAACACTGAAGCTTTCTTT.

This chain links TRBV19 with TRBJ2-3; 11 bases are a match to TRBD2. The CDR3 extends over 15 amino acids. Germline-derived CDR1 and CDR2 are LNHDA and SQIVND (reference sequence). V gave up 8 bases and J gave up 0 bases; unmatched junction bases: 4. CDR3 sequence: CASGLAGGSTDTQYF. The CDR3 nucleotides are TGTGCCAGTGGCCTAGCGGGGGGAAGCACAGATACGCAGTATTTT.

The chain employs TRBV27 and TRBJ1-1; D may be TRBD1 (5 bases). The CDR3 spans 15 residues. The V end was cut by 4 bases, the J end by 0 bases, with 12 bases between. The germline V gene encodes CDR1 MNHEY and CDR2 SMNVEV (reference sequence). Here the CDR3 reads CASSSSGAVNTEAFF. The CDR3 nucleotides read TGTGCCAGCAGTTCATCCGGGGCGGTGAACACTGAAGCTTTCTTT.

The genes are TRBV18 and TRBJ1-5; the D gene is possibly TRBD1 (6 bases). CDR3 size: 15 residues. Per the germline V gene, CDR1 is KGHSH and CDR2 is LQKENI. The V end lost 2 bases, the J end lost 5 bases, and 13 bases lay between the germline ends. The CDR3 nucleotides read TGTGCCAGCTCACCAAAGGCAGGGGTGGATCAGCCCCAGCATTTT. It yields the protein CASSPKAGVDQPQHF. Using reference TRBV18 and TRBJ1-5 for the parts outside the CDR3, the full variable domain is NAGVMQNPRHLVRRRGQEARLRCSPMKGHSHVYWYRQLPEEGLKFMVYLQKENIIDESGMPKERFSAEFPKEGPSILRIQQVVRGDSAAYFCASSPKAGVDQPQHFGDGTRLSIL.

The chain recombines TRBV6-5 with TRBJ1-4; 7 bases match TRBD1. Germline V gene data show CDR1 as MNHEY and CDR2 as SVGAGI. The CDR3 loop spans 14 amino acids. V dropped 6 bases and J dropped 7; count of bases not matched to a gene: 8. CDR3 sequence: CASRRQGIREKLFF. In nucleotides, the CDR3 is TGTGCCAGCAGAAGACAGGGTATACGTGAAAAACTGTTTTTT.

In its sample, this clone was seen once. The chain combines TRBV5-8 with TRBJ2-4; D possibly uses TRBD1 or TRBD2 (6 bases each). The CDR3 runs 19 residues. Trimming stripped 4 bases from V and 0 bases from J, with 23 bases between. Germline V gene data show CDR1 as SGHTS and CDR2 as YDEGEE. The CDR3 here is CASSPSGAGSTIAKNIQYF. DNA of the CDR3: TGTGCCAGCAGCCCGTCGGGGGCAGGCAGTACAATAGCCAAAAACATTCAGTACTTC. Filled out from reference TRBV5-8 and TRBJ2-4, the complete variable domain reads EAGVTQSPTHLIKTRGQQATLRCSPISGHTSVYWYQQALGLGLQFLLWYDEGEERNRGNFPPRFSGRQFPNYSSELNVNALELEDSALYLCASSPSGAGSTIAKNIQYFGAGTRLSVL.

This clone showed up just once. J is TRBJ1-2 and V is TRBV6-1; D may be TRBD1 (5 bases). Trimming took 2 bases from V and 2 from J, leaving 18 bases between them. There are 17 residues in the CDR3. The V gene's germline CDR1 is MNHNS and CDR2 SASEGT. The CDR3 is CASSERGITLSNYGYTF. The CDR3 coding sequence is TGTGCCAGCAGTGAACGGGGGATTACGCTTTCCAACTATGGCTACACCTTC.

The V gene is TRBV19, the J gene TRBJ2-1; D is undetermined. V lost 3 bases, J lost 5 bases, and 8 bases lay in between. Germline assignment: CDR1 LNHDA and CDR2 SQIVND (reference sequence). The CDR3 extends over 13 amino acids. CDR3 in DNA: TGTGCCAGTAGTATGTCCCATAACAATGAGCAGTTCTTC. It encodes CASSMSHNNEQFF.

The rearrangement uses TRBV28 and TRBJ2-5; the D is unclear. CDR1 is MDHEN, CDR2 SYDVKM, per germline. V lost 7 bases and J 5 bases, leaving 17 bases between the germline ends. The CDR3 runs to 14 residues. The CDR3 is CASTKLNNRETQYF. The CDR3, as DNA: TGTGCCAGCACAAAACTCAACAATCGGGAGACCCAGTACTTC.

This clone was counted only a few times. The V gene is TRBV4-1, the J gene TRBJ1-4; a possible D gene is TRBD1 (6 bases). Germline-derived CDR1 and CDR2 are MGHRA and YSYEKL. This CDR3 contains 16 residues. Between the trimmed V and J ends, which lost 3 bases and 0 bases, there was a span of 11 bases. CDR3: CASSQGDTPTNEKLFF. CDR3 in DNA: TGCGCCAGCAGCCAGGGGGACACTCCAACTAATGAAAAACTGTTTTTT.

This rearrangement joins TRBV27 to TRBJ2-2; 10 nucleotides match TRBD1. Germline CDR1 is MNHEY and CDR2 is SMNVEV (reference sequence). J was trimmed by 2 bases and V by 4 bases; bases with no gene match: 4. CDR3 length: 16 residues. CDR3 loop: CASSWDRGYNTGELFF. The CDR3 DNA follows: TGTGCCAGCAGTTGGGACAGGGGCTACAACACCGGGGAGCTGTTTTTT.

The chain has TRBV5-1 and TRBJ2-2; D remains unclear. Germline CDR1 SGHRS, CDR2 YFSETQ. CDR3 size: 15 residues. Trimming pared 1 base from V and 4 bases from J, leaving 11 bases between. The CDR3 nucleotides read TGCGCCAGCAGCTTGCTAGAAAAAGTCACCGGGGAGCTGTTTTTT. This gives the protein CASSLLEKVTGELFF.

The rearrangement joins TRBV6-5 to TRBJ2-7, with D possibly matching TRBD2 (6 bases). The CDR3 sequence is 14 residues long. The germline V gene has CDR1 MNHEY and CDR2 SVGAGI. Trimming removed 4 bases at V and 5 bases at J, with 15 bases between. CDR3 sequence: CASSFLGRGDEQYF. DNA of the CDR3: TGTGCCAGCAGTTTTCTGGGGCGCGGGGACGAGCAGTACTTC.

The J gene is TRBJ1-4, the V gene TRBV5-5; D is unclear. The CDR3 covers 15 residues. Germline V gene lookup returns CDR1 SGHKS and CDR2 YYEKEE (reference sequence). The ends were cut back, 7 bases at V and 10 bases at J, with 23 bases in the middle. For the CDR3, the DNA is TGTGCCAGCTCTACCGACCCCGCTTTCGATGGAAAACTGTTTTTT. As protein: CASSTDPAFDGKLFF.

The chain joins TRBV5-8 to TRBJ2-1; 9 bases align to TRBD2. CDR3 length: 18 amino acids. Germline loops: CDR1 SGHTS, CDR2 YDEGEE. V lost 0 bases, J lost 2 bases, and 9 bases stayed unmatched. CDR3 sequence: CASSLAVVAGAPYNEQFF. The DNA for the CDR3 is TGTGCCAGCAGCTTGGCGGTGGTAGCGGGAGCCCCCTACAATGAGCAGTTCTTC.

This chain joins TRBV6-6 and TRBJ2-1; D is unclear. The germline gives CDR1 MNHNY, CDR2 SVGAGI (reference sequence). This CDR3 contains 14 residues. The V gene lost 7 bases and the J gene lost 2 bases, with 12 bases spanning the gap. The chain's CDR3 is CASTKTDTYNEQFF. In DNA form, the CDR3 reads TGTGCCAGCACTAAGACTGATACCTACAATGAGCAGTTCTTC.

The chain links TRBV29-1 to TRBJ2-7; 11 bases match TRBD2. The CDR3 runs 13 residues. CDR1 and CDR2 from the germline V gene are SQVTM and ANQGSEA. V trimming: 6 bases; J trimming: 4 bases; junction bases outside the gene matches: 5. The CDR3 is CSVLGTSGYEQYF. The CDR3 coding sequence is TGCAGCGTGCTCGGGACTAGCGGTTACGAGCAGTACTTC.

CDR3 protein: CASKGTDSYEQYF. CDR3 nucleotide sequence: TGTGCCAGCAAAGGGACAGACTCCTACGAGCAGTACTTC. The chain is built from TRBV6-5 and TRBJ2-7, with 7 bases that match TRBD1. With V trimmed by 7 bases and J by 0 bases, 3 bases remained unmatched. This CDR3 contains 13 residues. The germline CDR1 and CDR2 sequences are MNHEY and SVGAGI.

V and J are TRBV10-3 and TRBJ2-4; D possibly corresponds to TRBD2 (6 bases). Trimming removed 5 bases at V and 0 bases at J, with 8 bases between. The CDR3 is made up of 14 amino acids. The germline CDR1 and CDR2 sequences are ENHRY and SYGVKD. The CDR3 coding sequence is TGTGCCATCAGTCAGGGACTAGCCAAAAACATTCAGTACTTC. Translation gives CAISQGLAKNIQYF.

This chain links TRBV9 with TRBJ2-2; D might be TRBD1 or TRBD2, each matching 5 bases. V lost 1 base to trimming and J lost 7 bases, with 14 bases between them. This CDR3 region has 15 residues. Germline lookup yields CDR1 SGDLS and CDR2 YYNGEE. CDR3 sequence reads: CASSVRGSLDGELFF. In nucleotides, the CDR3 is TGTGCCAGCAGCGTACGGGGCAGTCTGGACGGGGAGCTGTTTTTT.

The rearrangement links TRBV9 to TRBJ2-2, with D perhaps being TRBD1 or TRBD2 (5 bases each). This CDR3 has 18 amino acids. V shed 0 bases and J shed 0 bases, with 15 bases lying between them. Germline V gene sequence: CDR1 SGDLS, CDR2 YYNGEE. The CDR3 DNA follows: TGTGCCAGCAGCGTAGCCTACCCGGGACGTACGAACACCGGGGAGCTGTTTTTT. Translating gives CASSVAYPGRTNTGELFF.

This clone was detected once. The gene calls are TRBV11-2 and TRBJ1-5; D unclear. The V and J ends lost 5 bases and 9 bases respectively, with 14 bases between them. CDR1 is SGHAT, CDR2 FQNNGV, per germline. The CDR3 totals 13 residues. CDR3 bases: TGTGCCAGCAGCCCTAGGGAGGGCTCGCCCCAGCATTTT. It encodes CASSPREGSPQHF.

The J gene is TRBJ2-1, the V gene TRBV4-1; no firm D call. Trimming shortened V by 0 bases and J by 7 bases, and 7 bases separated the two germline ends. The CDR3 consists of 13 residues. Germline values: CDR1 MGHRA, CDR2 YSYEKL. The CDR3 nucleotides read TGCGCCAGCAGCCAAGAAGGATTTAATGAGCAGTTCTTC. This encodes CASSQEGFNEQFF.

This chain connects TRBV10-3 to TRBJ2-3, with TRBD2 matching 9 bases. V shed 4 bases, J shed 1 base, and the junction held 6 bases outside the gene matches. The germline CDR1 and CDR2 sequences are ENHRY and SYGVKD. This CDR3 is built from 16 residues. CDR3 residues: CAISGLAVGGTDTQYF. The DNA for the CDR3 is TGTGCCATCAGTGGACTAGCGGTGGGGGGCACAGATACGCAGTATTTT.

The chain is built from TRBV10-1 and TRBJ2-7; D is undetermined. Per germline, CDR1 WNHNN and CDR2 SYGVQD (reference sequence). The germline V and J ends were trimmed by 6 bases and 0 bases, with 15 bases remaining between them. CDR3 length equals 15 residues. The CDR3 reads CASSLYTQSSYEQYF. In DNA, the CDR3 is TGCGCCAGCAGCCTTTACACTCAAAGCTCCTACGAGCAGTACTTC.

This sequence joins TRBV18 and TRBJ2-3, with 12 nucleotides matching TRBD2. Losses at the gene ends were 4 bases for V and 2 bases for J; bases not matched to a gene: 4. Germline CDR1 KGHSH, CDR2 LQKENI. The CDR3 length is 16 residues. In nucleotides, the CDR3 is TGTGCCAGCTCACGGCTAGCGGGAGGGTCCACAGATACGCAGTATTTT. Translating gives CASSRLAGGSTDTQYF.

This chain joins TRBV25-1 and TRBJ2-5, with D tentatively TRBD1 (5 bases). The CDR3 is made up of 14 amino acids. CDR1 and CDR2 (germline): MGHDK, SYGVNS. V lost 4 bases to trimming and J lost 4 bases, with 13 bases between them. The DNA of the CDR3 is TGTGCCAGCAGTGGCTACAGGAACACAGAGACCCAGTACTTC. Protein sequence: CASSGYRNTETQYF.

The genes are TRBV5-1 and TRBJ1-5, with no clear D. CDR3 size: 15 residues. Deletions cut 9 bases from V and 2 bases from J, with 18 bases between. CDR1 and CDR2 (germline): SGHRS, YFSETQ. The CDR3 region has the DNA TGCGCCACCCATCGCTCAGGATATGGCAATCAGCCCCAGCATTTT. Residues: CATHRSGYGNQPQHF.